This entry concerns a single T cell receptor (beta chain). Its antigen is unidentified. A J-beta primer mix and a sample-barcoded 5' primer were used in a second PCR of roughly 6 to 12 cycles. TCRdb recomputed calls from the 5' RACE reads with MiXCR, one row per CDR3 protein. The data hold approximately 830,000 distinct CDR3 sequences, with about 62% observed a single time. This sample was taken from a study of blood T cells in healthy people across ages. Study outcomes and limitations: With age, beta diversity per million T cells declined roughly linearly, significantly by 30 to 40.

V shed 0 bases, J shed 4 bases, and the junction held 9 bases outside the gene matches. The CDR3 is 17 residues long. Looked up from germline, CDR1 is SGHVS and CDR2 is FQNEAQ. The sample, 7.5 to 10 milliliters of peripheral blood, was drawn from each donor. The authors isolated at least 6.5 million PBMCs per sample. Sequencing used blood. The chain joins TRBV7-8 to TRBJ1-5, with 7 nucleotides matching TRBD1. The sequence was collected from a man between 25 and 39 years old in good health. CDR3 residues: CASSLAHEGARNQPQHF. In DNA form, the CDR3 reads TGTGCCAGCAGCTTAGCGCATGAGGGGGCTAGAAATCAGCCCCAGCATTTT.